These 24 T cell receptor beta chains were all obtained from the same sample, sequenced in a study of cytomegalovirus exposure and HLA in healthy donors. The PCR ran on 60 Vbeta and 13 Jbeta primers. The data were produced by immunoSEQ multiplex PCR, yet TCRdb's version contains in-frame clones alone and is incomplete. The table has about 160,000 clones, around four fifths seen once. Sequenced material: PBMCs. Receptors originate from a man between 18 and 35 years old in good health and CMV-seronegative.

This rearrangement joins TRBV7-8 to TRBJ2-7; TRBD1 is a possible D gene (5 bases). The germline gives CDR1 SGHVS, CDR2 FQNEAQ. The CDR3 extends over 12 amino acids. Trimming left V 8 bases short and J 5 bases short, with 13 bases between. CDR3 sequence reads: CASGYRSHEQYF. The CDR3 bases are TGTGCCAGCGGCTACAGGTCCCACGAGCAGTACTTC.

The rearrangement uses TRBV6-5 and TRBJ2-7; D not resolved. V gave up 0 bases and J gave up 3 bases, with 12 bases separating them. The CDR3 contains 15 residues. Germline CDR1 MNHEY, CDR2 SVGAGI. The CDR3 sequence is CASSYSGEESYEQYF. CDR3 bases: TGTGCCAGCAGTTACTCTGGTGAGGAGAGCTACGAGCAGTACTTC.

This sequence joins TRBV2 and TRBJ2-3; 8 bases line up with TRBD2. V trimming: 4 bases; J trimming: 1 base; junction bases outside the gene matches: 7. Germline CDR1 reads SNHLY; CDR2 reads FYNNEI. The CDR3 runs 16 residues. CDR3 bases: TGTGCCAGCAGTGGAACTAGCGGTATGGGCACAGATACGCAGTATTTT. Encoded protein: CASSGTSGMGTDTQYF.

The rearrangement links TRBV28 to TRBJ1-5; D perhaps matches TRBD1 (5 bases). This CDR3 is built from 15 residues. Per the germline V gene, CDR1 is MDHEN and CDR2 is SYDVKM. V was shortened by 6 bases and J by 4 bases, with 16 bases between the two germline ends. The CDR3 coding sequence is TGTGCCAGCAGGGGGATTGGTCAGGGAAATCAGCCCCAGCATTTT. It encodes CASRGIGQGNQPQHF.

The chain joins TRBV28 to TRBJ2-7; 8 nucleotides line up with TRBD1. This CDR3 has 17 residues. CDR1 is MDHEN and CDR2 is SYDVKM in the germline V gene. The junction had 13 bases not matched to a gene; V was cut back by 6 bases and J by 0 bases. The CDR3 reads CASSRGQVWGASYEQYF. The CDR3 region has the DNA TGTGCCAGCAGCCGGGGACAGGTCTGGGGGGCCTCCTACGAGCAGTACTTC.

This clone was seen more than once but under ten times. The chain is built from TRBV6-6 and TRBJ2-7; TRBD2 is a possible D gene (5 bases). The CDR3 has 13 residues. Trimming took 7 bases from V and 4 from J, leaving 14 bases between them. Germline values: CDR1 MNHNY, CDR2 SVGAGI (reference sequence). This CDR3 is CASNRLRGYEQYF. In nucleotides, the CDR3 is TGTGCCAGCAATCGCCTCCGGGGATACGAGCAGTACTTC.

Notes on this clone: The sample holds other DNA sequences that translate to the same CDR3. The chain couples TRBV9 to TRBJ1-3; D is undetermined. V was shortened by 2 bases and J by 0 bases, with 9 bases between the two germline ends. The CDR3 sequence is 15 residues long. Germline-derived CDR1 and CDR2 are SGDLS and YYNGEE. CDR3 coding DNA: TGTGCCAGCAGCGTCGGCGGGAGCTCTGGAAACACCATATATTTT. Translating gives CASSVGGSSGNTIYF.

This clone was recorded only once. This chain connects TRBV18 to TRBJ1-5; D is perhaps TRBD1 (6 bases). The CDR3 spans 18 residues. Trimming cost V 2 bases and J 2 bases, with 19 bases left between them. Germline V gene data show CDR1 as KGHSH and CDR2 as LQKENI. The CDR3: CASSPNRALVRGNQPQHF. The DNA for the CDR3 is TGTGCCAGCTCACCAAACAGGGCCCTTGTGAGAGGCAATCAGCCCCAGCATTTT.

The rearrangement uses TRBV6-4 and TRBJ2-3, with 8 bases fitting TRBD2. Germline CDR1 is MRHNA and CDR2 is SNTAGT. V gave up 3 bases and J gave up 9 bases; unmatched junction bases: 11. The CDR3 totals 15 residues. CDR3 sequence (DNA): TGTGCCAGCAGTGAGGTGGGGACCCCGGGGGGGACGCAGTATTTT. It encodes CASSEVGTPGGTQYF.

This clone was seen a single time. This sequence joins TRBV9 and TRBJ2-2, with 9 positions matching TRBD2. Germline CDR1 and CDR2: SGDLS and YYNGEE. V trimming: 0 bases; J trimming: 6 bases; junction bases outside the gene matches: 3. The CDR3 consists of 15 residues. The CDR3 is CASSVGGRAAGELFF. The CDR3 DNA reads as TGTGCCAGCAGCGTAGGCGGGAGGGCTGCCGGGGAGCTGTTTTTT. The full variable domain, completed using reference TRBV9 and TRBJ2-2, is DSGVTQTPKHLITATGQRVTLRCSPRSGDLSVYWYQQSLDQGLQFLIQYYNGEERAKGNILERFSAQQFPDLHSELNLSSLELGDSALYFCASSVGGRAAGELFFGEGSRLTVL.

J is TRBJ2-5 and V is TRBV2; 7 bases fit TRBD2. After removal of 8 bases from V and 1 base from J, the junction contained 1 base not matched to a gene. Germline V gives CDR1 SNHLY, CDR2 FYNNEI. CDR3 length: 12 amino acids. This chain's CDR3 is CASWGGQETQYF. CDR3 in DNA: TGTGCCAGCTGGGGGGGCCAAGAGACCCAGTACTTC.

This clone came up a few times. The J gene is TRBJ2-7, the V gene TRBV5-5; a possible D gene is TRBD2 (7 bases). Germline V lookup: CDR1 SGHKS, CDR2 YYEKEE (reference sequence). The V and J ends lost 3 bases and 0 bases respectively, with 16 bases between them. The CDR3 sequence is 16 residues long. CDR3 coding DNA: TGTGCCAGCAGCTGGGGGCTAGCGGAGAGCTCCTACGAGCAGTACTTC. Translation: CASSWGLAESSYEQYF.

The chain joins TRBV29-1 to TRBJ2-7; no firm D call. There are 11 residues in the CDR3. CDR1 is SQVTM and CDR2 is ANQGSEA in the germline V gene. V dropped 6 bases and J dropped 3 bases, with 9 bases sitting between them. The CDR3 coding sequence is TGCAGCGTCCGGTCGTTCTACGAGCAGTACTTC. Translating gives CSVRSFYEQYF.

The gene calls are TRBV27 and TRBJ1-2; 10 positions match TRBD1. The CDR3 sequence is 17 residues long. CDR1 is MNHEY and CDR2 is SMNVEV in the germline V gene (reference sequence). V lost 6 bases to trimming and J lost 1 base; unmatched junction nucleotides: 11. CDR3 nucleotides: TGTGCCAGCAGCGGACTCGGGACAGGGGACGTTAACTATGGCTACACCTTC. Translating gives CASSGLGTGDVNYGYTF.

This chain's CDR3 is CASSLTGDQPQHF. DNA for the CDR3: TGTGCCAGCAGCTTAACCGGGGATCAGCCCCAGCATTTT. V and J are TRBV7-9 and TRBJ1-5; D gene uncertain. Trimming left V 2 bases short and J 5 bases short, with 7 bases between. The CDR3 runs to 13 residues. Looked up from germline, CDR1 is SEHNR and CDR2 is FQNEAQ (reference sequence).

Only a few counts were recorded for this clone. V is TRBV13 and J is TRBJ1-1; D is undetermined. The length of the CDR3 is 14 residues. Trimming left V 5 bases short and J 5 bases short, with 15 bases between. Germline V gene data show CDR1 as PRHDT and CDR2 as FYEKMQ (reference sequence). Here the CDR3 DNA reads TGTGCCAGCAGCCTTTCCCCGCCGGGGACTGAAGCTTTCTTT. It specifies CASSLSPPGTEAFF. Drawing the rest from reference TRBV13 and TRBJ1-1, the complete variable domain is AAGVIQSPRHLIKEKRETATLKCYPIPRHDTVYWYQQGPGQDPQFLISFYEKMQSDKGSIPDRFSAQQFSDYHSELNMSSLELGDSALYFCASSLSPPGTEAFFGQGTRLTVV.

This CDR3 reads CASSLGTRDTQYF. The CDR3 DNA follows: TGCGCCAGCAGCTTGGGCACTCGCGATACGCAGTATTTT. The rearrangement joins TRBV5-1 to TRBJ2-3; D is unresolved. The germline V gene has CDR1 SGHRS and CDR2 YFSETQ. The CDR3 runs to 13 residues. The germline V and J ends were trimmed by 0 bases and 6 bases, with 8 bases remaining between them.

This chain joins TRBV18 and TRBJ1-3; D is ambiguous. There are 15 residues in the CDR3. Trimming removed 3 bases at V and 0 bases at J, with 9 bases between. Germline lookup yields CDR1 KGHSH and CDR2 LQKENI. CDR3 nucleotide sequence: TGTGCCAGCTCACCGCGGGGTAACTCTGGAAACACCATATATTTT. Its translation: CASSPRGNSGNTIYF.

The rearrangement uses TRBV11-2 and TRBJ1-1; 10 bases line up with TRBD1. CDR3 size: 15 residues. The germline V gene encodes CDR1 SGHAT and CDR2 FQNNGV. The junction had 3 bases not matched to a gene; V was cut back by 1 base and J by 4 bases. CDR3 in DNA: TGTGCCAGCAGCTTAGGGGGACAGGGGTTCACTGAAGCTTTCTTT. This encodes CASSLGGQGFTEAFF.

The rearrangement joins TRBV28 to TRBJ1-3; TRBD1 is a possible D gene (6 bases). Trimming stripped 4 bases from V and 0 bases from J, with 16 bases between. Germline V gene sequence: CDR1 MDHEN, CDR2 SYDVKM. This CDR3 contains 17 residues. In DNA form, the CDR3 reads TGTGCCAGCAGTTCTGGGACACTTTTGAGCTCTGGAAACACCATATATTTT. It encodes CASSSGTLLSSGNTIYF. The complete variable domain, with remaining parts taken from reference TRBV28 and TRBJ1-3, reads DVKVTQSSRYLVKRTGEKVFLECVQDMDHENMFWYRQDPGLGLRLIYFSYDVKMKEKGDIPEGYSVSREKKERFSLILESASTNQTSMYLCASSSGTLLSSGNTIYFGEGSWLTVV.

The chain is built from TRBV27 and TRBJ2-3; TRBD2 agrees at 8 bases. The germline V gene has CDR1 MNHEY and CDR2 SMNVEV (reference sequence). V shed 3 bases, J shed 2 bases, and the junction held 10 bases outside the gene matches. This CDR3 is built from 17 residues. CDR3 in amino acids: CASSLAGLALNTDTQYF. The CDR3 DNA follows: TGTGCCAGCAGTTTGGCCGGACTAGCTTTAAACACAGATACGCAGTATTTT.

To note about this clone: Other nucleotide sequences from this sample produce the same CDR3. The J gene is TRBJ1-5, the V gene TRBV6-5, with D uncertain. Germline CDR1 is MNHEY and CDR2 is SVGAGI. This CDR3 is 14 amino acids long. The V and J ends lost 2 bases and 0 bases respectively, with 5 bases between them. CDR3 in amino acids: CASSYRGSNQPQHF. The DNA of the CDR3 is TGTGCCAGCAGTTACCGGGGTAGCAATCAGCCCCAGCATTTT.

The chain couples TRBV4-3 to TRBJ1-1; the D is unclear. The CDR3 is 15 residues long. Germline CDR1 and CDR2: LGHNA and YSLEER. V was pared by 0 bases and J by 5 bases, with 13 bases between. The CDR3 spells CASSQDRRALTEAFF. DNA of the CDR3: TGCGCCAGCAGCCAAGATCGGAGGGCTTTGACTGAAGCTTTCTTT.

This clone was detected only a few times. The V call is TRBV5-1, the J call TRBJ2-3; 8 bases are shared with TRBD2. The CDR3 runs 16 residues. Germline CDR1 reads SGHRS; CDR2 reads YFSETQ. V trimming: 0 bases; J trimming: 0 bases; junction bases outside the gene matches: 3. DNA of the CDR3: TGCGCCAGCAGCTTGGGGCCGGGGGGGAGCACAGATACGCAGTATTTT. This codes for CASSLGPGGSTDTQYF.